This TCR beta chain was observed in a study of PD-1 blockade in classical Hodgkin lymphoma. The wider study: The study gave patients nivolumab 3 mg/kg intravenously every 2 weeks.

Time point noted: cycle 4 day 1 (C4D1), after less than 7 weeks of nivolumab. Every single patient, without exception, relapsed after autologous stem cell transplantation, and brentuximab vedotin exposure varied. Best outcomes ranged across complete response, partial response and progressive disease. Study outcomes and limitations: A reduction in baseline TCR diversity was reportedly seen in newly diagnosed patients relative to healthy donors. Baseline diversity resembling that of newly diagnosed patients was seen in complete responders.

CDR1 and CDR2 (germline): SGHRS, YFSETQ. CDR3 length: 16 residues. V was clipped by 0 bases and J by 7 bases, with 14 bases between them. As to this clone: Its antigen is unidentified.

Data came from immunoSEQ multiplex PCR; TCRdb stores just in-frame clones and leaves some out. The table has 19,000 or so clones, about three quarters seen once. This TCR was sampled from a human donor with classical Hodgkin lymphoma. This chain uses TRBV5-1 with TRBJ1-6, with D possibly being TRBD1 (6 bases). The sequencing used peripheral blood mononuclear cells (PBMCs), collected before the fourth cycle of nivolumab. The CDR3 bases are TGCGCCAGCAGCTTGGGGGGGCAGGGAGGCAATTCACCCCTCCACTTT. The encoded protein is CASSLGGQGGNSPLHF. Looking up the rest from reference TRBV5-1 and TRBJ1-6 gives the full variable domain: KAGVTQTPRYLIKTRGQQVTLSCSPISGHRSVSWYQQTPGQGLQFLFEYFSETQRNKGNFPGRFSGRQFSNSRSEMNVSTLELGDSALYLCASSLGGQGGNSPLHFGNGTRLTVT.